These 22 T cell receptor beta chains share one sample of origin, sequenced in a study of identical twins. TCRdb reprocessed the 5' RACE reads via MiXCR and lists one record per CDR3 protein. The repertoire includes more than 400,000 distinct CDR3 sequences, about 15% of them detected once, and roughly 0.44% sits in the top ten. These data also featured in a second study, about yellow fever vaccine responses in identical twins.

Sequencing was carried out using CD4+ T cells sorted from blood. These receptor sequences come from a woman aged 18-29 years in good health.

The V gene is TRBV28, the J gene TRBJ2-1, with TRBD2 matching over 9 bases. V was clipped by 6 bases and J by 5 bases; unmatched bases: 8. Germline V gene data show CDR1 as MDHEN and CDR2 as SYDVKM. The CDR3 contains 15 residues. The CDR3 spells CASSSWASGDNEQFF. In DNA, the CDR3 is TGTGCCAGCAGCTCTTGGGCTAGCGGGGACAATGAGCAGTTCTTC.

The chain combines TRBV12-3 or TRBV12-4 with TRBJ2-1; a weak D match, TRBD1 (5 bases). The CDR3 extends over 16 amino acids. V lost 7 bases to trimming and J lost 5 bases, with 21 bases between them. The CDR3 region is CASTKRWGGDDNEQFF. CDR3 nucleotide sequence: TGTGCCAGCACCAAAAGGTGGGGCGGAGACGACAATGAGCAGTTCTTC.

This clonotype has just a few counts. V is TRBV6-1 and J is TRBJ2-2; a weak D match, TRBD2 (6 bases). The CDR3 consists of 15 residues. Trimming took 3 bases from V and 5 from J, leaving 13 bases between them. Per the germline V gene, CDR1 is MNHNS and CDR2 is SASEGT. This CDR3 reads CASSDLQTSTGELFF. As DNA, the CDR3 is TGTGCCAGCAGTGACCTCCAGACTAGTACCGGGGAGCTGTTTTTT.

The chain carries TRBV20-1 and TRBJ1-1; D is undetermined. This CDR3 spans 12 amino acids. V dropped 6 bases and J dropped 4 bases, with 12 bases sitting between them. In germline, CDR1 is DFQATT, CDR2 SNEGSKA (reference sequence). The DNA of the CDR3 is TGCAGTGCCCCTGGGGTGCGCACTGAAGCTTTCTTT. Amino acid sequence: CSAPGVRTEAFF.

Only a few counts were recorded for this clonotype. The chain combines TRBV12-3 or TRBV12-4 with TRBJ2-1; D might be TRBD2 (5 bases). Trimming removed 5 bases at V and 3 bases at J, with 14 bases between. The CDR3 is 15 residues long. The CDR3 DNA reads TGTGCCAGCAGTCCCCGGGGATCACTCTACAATGAGCAGTTCTTC. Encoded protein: CASSPRGSLYNEQFF.

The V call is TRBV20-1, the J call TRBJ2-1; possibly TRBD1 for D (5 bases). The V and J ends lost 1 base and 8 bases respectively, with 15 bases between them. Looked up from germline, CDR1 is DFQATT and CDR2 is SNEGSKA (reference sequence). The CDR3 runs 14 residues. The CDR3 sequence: CSARVPSLGDEQFF. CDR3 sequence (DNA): TGCAGTGCTAGAGTCCCTAGTTTAGGGGATGAGCAGTTCTTC.

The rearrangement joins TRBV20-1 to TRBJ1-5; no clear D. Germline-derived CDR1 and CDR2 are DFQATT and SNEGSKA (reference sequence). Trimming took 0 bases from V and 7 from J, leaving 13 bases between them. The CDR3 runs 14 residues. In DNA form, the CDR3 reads TGCAGTGCTAGAGATCTCCAGGTCGGACAGCCCCAGCATTTT. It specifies CSARDLQVGQPQHF.

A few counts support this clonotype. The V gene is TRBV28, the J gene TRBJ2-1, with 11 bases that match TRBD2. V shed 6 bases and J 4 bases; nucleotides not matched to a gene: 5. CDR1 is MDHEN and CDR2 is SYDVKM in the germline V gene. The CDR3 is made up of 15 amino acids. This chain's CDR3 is CASRTGTSGYNEQFF. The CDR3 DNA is TGTGCCAGCAGGACAGGGACTAGCGGTTACAATGAGCAGTTCTTC.

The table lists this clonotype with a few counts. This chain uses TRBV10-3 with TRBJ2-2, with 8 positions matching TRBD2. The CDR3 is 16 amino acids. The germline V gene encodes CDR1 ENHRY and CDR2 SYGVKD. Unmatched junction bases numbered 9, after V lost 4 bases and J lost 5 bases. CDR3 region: CAISAQAGEGTGELFF. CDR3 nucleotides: TGTGCCATCAGTGCGCAAGCGGGAGAAGGAACCGGGGAGCTGTTTTTT.

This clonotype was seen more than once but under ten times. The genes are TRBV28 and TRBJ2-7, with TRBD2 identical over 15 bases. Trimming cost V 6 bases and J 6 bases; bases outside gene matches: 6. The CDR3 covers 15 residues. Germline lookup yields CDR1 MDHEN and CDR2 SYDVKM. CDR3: CASRTPGLAGGEQYF. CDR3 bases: TGTGCCAGCAGAACCCCGGGACTAGCGGGAGGCGAGCAGTACTTC.

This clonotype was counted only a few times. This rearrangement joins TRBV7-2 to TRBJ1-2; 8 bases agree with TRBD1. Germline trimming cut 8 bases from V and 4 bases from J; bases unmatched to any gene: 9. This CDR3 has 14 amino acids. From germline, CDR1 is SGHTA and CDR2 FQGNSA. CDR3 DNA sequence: TGTGCCAGCGGGGAGACAGGGGATATCTATGGCTACACCTTC. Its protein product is CASGETGDIYGYTF.

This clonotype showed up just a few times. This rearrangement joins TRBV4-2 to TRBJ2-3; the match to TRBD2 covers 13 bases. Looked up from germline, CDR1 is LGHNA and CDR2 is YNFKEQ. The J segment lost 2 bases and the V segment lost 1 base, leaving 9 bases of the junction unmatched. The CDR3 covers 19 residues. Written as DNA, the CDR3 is TGTGCCAGCAGCCAAGTAGGGACTAGCGGGAAGAAAACCACAGATACGCAGTATTTT. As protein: CASSQVGTSGKKTTDTQYF.

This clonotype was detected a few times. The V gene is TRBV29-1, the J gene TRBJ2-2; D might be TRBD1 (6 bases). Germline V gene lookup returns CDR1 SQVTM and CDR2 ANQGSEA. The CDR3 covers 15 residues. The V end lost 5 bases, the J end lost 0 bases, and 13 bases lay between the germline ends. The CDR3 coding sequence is TGCAGCGTTTTAACAGGGTTCACGAACACCGGGGAGCTGTTTTTT. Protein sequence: CSVLTGFTNTGELFF.

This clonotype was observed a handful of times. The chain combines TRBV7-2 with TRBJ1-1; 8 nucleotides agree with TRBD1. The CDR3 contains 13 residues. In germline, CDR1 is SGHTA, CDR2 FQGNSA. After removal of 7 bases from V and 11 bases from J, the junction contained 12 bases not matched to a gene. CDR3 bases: TGTGCCAGCAAACTAGCCCCCCAGGGGGCGGCTTTCTTT. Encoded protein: CASKLAPQGAAFF. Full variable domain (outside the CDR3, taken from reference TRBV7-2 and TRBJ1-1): GAGVSQSPSNKVTEKGKDVELRCDPISGHTALYWYRQSLGQGLEFLIYFQGNSAPDKSGLPSDRFSAERTGGSVSTLTIQRTQQEDSAVYLCASKLAPQGAAFFGQGTRLTVV.

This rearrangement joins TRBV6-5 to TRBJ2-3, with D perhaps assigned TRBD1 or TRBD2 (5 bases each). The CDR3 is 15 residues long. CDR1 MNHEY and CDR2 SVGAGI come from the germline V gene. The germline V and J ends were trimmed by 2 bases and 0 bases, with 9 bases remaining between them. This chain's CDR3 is CASSYGGSSTDTQYF. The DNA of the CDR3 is TGTGCCAGCAGTTACGGGGGATCTAGCACAGATACGCAGTATTTT.

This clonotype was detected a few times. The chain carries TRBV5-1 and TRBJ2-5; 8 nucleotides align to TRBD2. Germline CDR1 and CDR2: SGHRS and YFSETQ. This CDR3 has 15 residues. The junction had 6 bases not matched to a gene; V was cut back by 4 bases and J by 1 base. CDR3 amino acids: CASSESGGPQETQYF. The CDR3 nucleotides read TGCGCCAGCAGCGAGAGCGGGGGCCCCCAAGAGACCCAGTACTTC.

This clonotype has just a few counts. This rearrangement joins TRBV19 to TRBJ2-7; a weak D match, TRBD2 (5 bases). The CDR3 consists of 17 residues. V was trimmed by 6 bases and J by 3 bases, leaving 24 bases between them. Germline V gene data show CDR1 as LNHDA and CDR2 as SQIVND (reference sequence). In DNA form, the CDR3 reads TGTGCCAGTAGCCCGCGGGCGGGTAAAACTCAGAGCTACGAGCAGTACTTC. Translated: CASSPRAGKTQSYEQYF.

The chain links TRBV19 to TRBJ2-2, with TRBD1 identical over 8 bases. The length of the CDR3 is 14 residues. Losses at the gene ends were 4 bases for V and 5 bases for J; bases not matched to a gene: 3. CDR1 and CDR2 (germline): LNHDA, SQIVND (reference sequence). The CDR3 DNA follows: TGTGCCAGTAGTAAACAGGGGGGAACCGGGGAGCTGTTTTTT. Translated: CASSKQGGTGELFF.

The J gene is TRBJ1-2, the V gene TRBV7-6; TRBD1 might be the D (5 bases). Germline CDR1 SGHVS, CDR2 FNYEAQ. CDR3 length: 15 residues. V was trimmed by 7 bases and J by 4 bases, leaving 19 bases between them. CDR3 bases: TGTGCCAGCACCGCAGAGCCGACAGTACCCTATGGCTACACCTTC. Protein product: CASTAEPTVPYGYTF.

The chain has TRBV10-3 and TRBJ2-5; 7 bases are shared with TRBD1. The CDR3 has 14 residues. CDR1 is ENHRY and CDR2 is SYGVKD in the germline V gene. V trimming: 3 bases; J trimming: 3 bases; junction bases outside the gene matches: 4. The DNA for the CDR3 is TGTGCCATCAGTGAAGGGACAGCAAAAGAGACCCAGTACTTC. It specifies CAISEGTAKETQYF.

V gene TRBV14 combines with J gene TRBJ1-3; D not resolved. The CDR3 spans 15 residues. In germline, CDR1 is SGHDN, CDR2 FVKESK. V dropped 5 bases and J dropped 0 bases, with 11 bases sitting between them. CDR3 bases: TGTGCCAGCAGCGTCGGGATTAACTCTGGAAACACCATATATTTT. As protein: CASSVGINSGNTIYF. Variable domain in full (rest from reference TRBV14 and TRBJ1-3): EAGVTQFPSHSVIEKGQTVTLRCDPISGHDNLYWYRRVMGKEIKFLLHFVKESKQDESGMPNNRFLAERTGGTYSTLKVQPAELEDSGVYFCASSVGINSGNTIYFGEGSWLTVV.

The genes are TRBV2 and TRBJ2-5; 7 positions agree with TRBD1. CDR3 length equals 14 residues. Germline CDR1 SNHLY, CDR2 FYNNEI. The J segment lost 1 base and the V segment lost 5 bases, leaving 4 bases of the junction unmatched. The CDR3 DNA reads TGTGCCAGCAGTCGACAGGGTACCCAAGAGACCCAGTACTTC. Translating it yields CASSRQGTQETQYF.